The rows below give T cell receptor beta chains drawn from one sample of a study of response to subunit inactivated influenza vaccine. TCRdb redid the calling of the RT-PCR reads with MiXCR, one entry per CDR3 protein. The data show hundreds of thousands of distinct CDR3 sequences, about 15% seen once. Sequencing was performed on CD4+ T cells sorted from PBMCs, taken less than 30 months after vaccination. Receptor source: a man aged 50 to 75 who received an inactivated influenza vaccine. CDR3s include the opening cysteine and the closing phenylalanine or tryptophan. The D gene is left open where the match is weak. Expanded clones get a size class; other rows say once, few or many, or leave the size out.

V: TRBV10-3
J: TRBJ2-3
D: TRBD1
size: -
DNA: TGTGCCATCAGACTAAACAGGGGAGATACGCAGTATTTT
CDR3: CAIRLNRGDTQYF

V: TRBV7-2
J: TRBJ2-5
D: TRBD2
size: many
DNA: TGTGCCAGCAGCTTAGCTGGGGCGGGGGGGCAGACCCAGTACTTC
CDR3: CASSLAGAGGQTQYF

V: TRBV6-2/TRBV6-3
J: TRBJ2-5
D: -
size: -
DNA: TGTGCCAGCAGTCCAGCCGGACAGAAAGAGACCCAGTACTTC
CDR3: CASSPAGQKETQYF

V: TRBV20-1
J: TRBJ2-7
D: TRBD2
size: few
DNA: TGCAGTGCTATAGAGACTAGCCGAGTCTACGAGCAGTACTTC
CDR3: CSAIETSRVYEQYF

V: TRBV7-9
J: TRBJ1-2
D: -
size: -
DNA: TGTGCCAGCAGCTTAACTAACAGTCCCACTAACTATGGCTACACCTTC
CDR3: CASSLTNSPTNYGYTF

V: TRBV5-5
J: TRBJ2-7
D: -
size: many
DNA: TGTGCCAGCAGCTTGGTGCAGGGGAGTTTGGACGAGCAGTACTTC
CDR3: CASSLVQGSLDEQYF

V: TRBV4-1
J: TRBJ1-5
D: -
size: -
DNA: TGCGCCAGCAGCCAAGATAATGTAGGGGGAAATCAGCCCCAGCATTTT
CDR3: CASSQDNVGGNQPQHF

V: TRBV12-3/TRBV12-4
J: TRBJ2-1
D: -
size: many
DNA: TGTGCCAGCAGTTTAGCGGGAGGCACCTACAATGAGCAGTTCTTC
CDR3: CASSLAGGTYNEQFF

V: TRBV7-2
J: TRBJ2-1
D: TRBD1
size: few
DNA: TGTGCCAGCAGCTTACGGGACAGCGCCAATGAGCAGTTCTTC
CDR3: CASSLRDSANEQFF

V: TRBV12-3/TRBV12-4
J: TRBJ1-2
D: TRBD1
size: few
DNA: TGTGCCAGCAGTCGCGGACAGGGCGGTGGCTACACCTTC
CDR3: CASSRGQGGGYTF

V: TRBV2
J: TRBJ1-4
D: -
size: few
DNA: TGTGCCAGCAGCCCTCAAAGGGCAGGGGAGGAAAAACTGTTTTTT
CDR3: CASSPQRAGEEKLFF

V: TRBV4-1
J: TRBJ2-3
D: -
size: many
DNA: TGCGCCAGCAGCCAAGGACTAGTTGGCACAGATACGCAGTATTTT
CDR3: CASSQGLVGTDTQYF

V: TRBV20-1
J: TRBJ2-3
D: -
size: many
DNA: TGCAGTGCCAGTCGTCCGGGACGGAGCACAGATACGCAGTATTTT
CDR3: CSASRPGRSTDTQYF

V: TRBV20-1
J: TRBJ1-5
D: -
size: many
DNA: TGCAGTGCTATCCAGGGTAGTAGCAATCAGCCCCAGCATTTT
CDR3: CSAIQGSSNQPQHF

V: TRBV9
J: TRBJ2-3
D: -
size: -
DNA: TGTGCCAGCAGCGTAGTTACGGGAAGCACAGATACGCAGTATTTT
CDR3: CASSVVTGSTDTQYF

V: TRBV5-6
J: TRBJ2-1
D: TRBD1
size: -
DNA: TGTGCCAGCAGCTTGAAAGGACAGGAAAATTTGTGGAATGAGCAGTTCTTC
CDR3: CASSLKGQENLWNEQFF

V: TRBV4-3
J: TRBJ2-7
D: TRBD2
size: -
DNA: TGCGCCAGCAGCCATGGCGGGAGCTCCTACGAGCAGTACTTC
CDR3: CASSHGGSSYEQYF

V: TRBV7-9
J: TRBJ2-1
D: TRBD2
size: -
DNA: TGTGCCAGCAGCGCCCCGAGCGGGGGGTGGAAAAACAATGAGCAGTTCTTC
CDR3: CASSAPSGGWKNNEQFF

V: TRBV7-8
J: TRBJ2-7
D: TRBD1
size: few
DNA: TGTGCCAGCAGCACAGTTCGACAGGGGTGGTACTTC
CDR3: CASSTVRQGWYF

V: TRBV5-6
J: TRBJ2-5
D: -
size: -
DNA: TGTGCCAGCAGCTTCTGGACGGAAGAAGAGACCCAGTACTTC
CDR3: CASSFWTEEETQYF

V: TRBV18
J: TRBJ2-7
D: TRBD2
size: -
DNA: TGTGCCAGCTCACCGGGTTTGCGGGGGTCCTCCTACGAGCAGTACTTC
CDR3: CASSPGLRGSSYEQYF

V: TRBV6-1
J: TRBJ1-2
D: TRBD1
size: -
DNA: TGTGCCAGCAGCCTCCGGGACAGGGGTTATGGCTACACCTTC
CDR3: CASSLRDRGYGYTF

V: TRBV11-2
J: TRBJ2-1
D: TRBD2
size: few
DNA: TGTGCCAGCAGCCTAACTAGCGGGGGGGCCGACAATGAGCAGTTCTTC
CDR3: CASSLTSGGADNEQFF

V: TRBV5-1
J: TRBJ2-3
D: TRBD1
size: -
DNA: TGCGCCAGCAGCTACCGGGACAGAGGATCAGATACGCAGTATTTT
CDR3: CASSYRDRGSDTQYF